The 6 T cell receptor beta chains in this list originate from one sample, sequenced in a study of radiotherapy plus CTLA-4 blockade in lung cancer. Using immunoSEQ multiplex PCR, the repertoire was profiled, and TCRdb retains in-frame clones only, with some absent. Seen here are 53,000 or so clones, roughly four fifths observed once, and the top ten hold around 10%. The sample consisted of peripheral blood, taken from a patient treated with radiotherapy plus ipilimumab. The receptors derive from a human donor with non-small cell lung cancer who had stable disease on radiotherapy plus ipilimumab.

The rearrangement joins TRBV28 to TRBJ1-5; D call uncertain. Germline V lookup: CDR1 MDHEN, CDR2 SYDVKM. CDR3 length: 12 amino acids. With 7 bases removed from V and 4 bases from J, the gap between germline ends came to 8 bases. The CDR3 coding sequence is TGTGCCAGCACCTTAGAAAATCAGCCCCAGCATTTT. Translating gives CASTLENQPQHF. The full variable domain, its missing parts supplied by reference TRBV28 and TRBJ1-5, is DVKVTQSSRYLVKRTGEKVFLECVQDMDHENMFWYRQDPGLGLRLIYFSYDVKMKEKGDIPEGYSVSREKKERFSLILESASTNQTSMYLCASTLENQPQHFGDGTRLSIL.

The chain links TRBV5-1 to TRBJ2-3; D remains ambiguous. Germline assignment: CDR1 SGHRS and CDR2 YFSETQ. The CDR3 totals 13 residues. Trimming took 0 bases from V and 2 from J, leaving 4 bases between them. In DNA, the CDR3 is TGCGCCAGCAGCTTGGGGGCCACAGATACGCAGTATTTT. Its translation is CASSLGATDTQYF.

The chain combines TRBV29-1 with TRBJ1-1, with a possible D match to TRBD1 (6 bases). The germline V and J ends were trimmed by 7 bases and 1 base, with 16 bases remaining between them. This CDR3 has 14 residues. Germline values: CDR1 SQVTM, CDR2 ANQGSEA. DNA of the CDR3: TGCAGCGGACTGAAAGGCAGGGGGAACACTGAAGCTTTCTTT. This sequence encodes CSGLKGRGNTEAFF.

This clone was seen only a few times. The gene calls are TRBV28 and TRBJ2-3; maybe TRBD1 (7 bases). Per the germline V gene, CDR1 is MDHEN and CDR2 is SYDVKM. The V end lost 3 bases, the J end lost 4 bases, and 17 bases lay between the germline ends. CDR3 size: 16 residues. For the CDR3, the DNA is TGTGCCAGCAGTTTTGAGGAGGGGGCCGGGGCAGATACGCAGTATTTT. Amino acids: CASSFEEGAGADTQYF.

In this sample, this clone turned up a few times. This sequence joins TRBV7-2 and TRBJ2-1; D perhaps matches TRBD1 (7 bases). With 1 base removed from V and 7 bases from J, the gap between germline ends came to 17 bases. CDR1 is SGHTA, CDR2 FQGNSA, per germline. The CDR3 extends over 16 amino acids. In DNA form, the CDR3 reads TGTGCCAGCAGCTTAGTCGCGGGACAGACGACGAATGAGCAGTTCTTC. This sequence encodes CASSLVAGQTTNEQFF.

This rearrangement joins TRBV27 to TRBJ2-7, with TRBD2 identical over 10 bases. There are 17 residues in the CDR3. Germline CDR1 MNHEY, CDR2 SMNVEV (reference sequence). V was pared by 6 bases and J by 5 bases, with 16 bases of the junction left unmatched. The CDR3 sequence: CASRTIQPGLALHEQYF. As DNA, the CDR3 is TGTGCCAGCAGAACTATACAACCGGGACTAGCGCTTCACGAGCAGTACTTC.